The next 5 T cell receptor beta chains were all read from a single sample in a study of PD-L1 blockade in urothelial cancer. Here immunoSEQ multiplex PCR was the method, and the copy in TCRdb shows in-frame clones only, minus some. Of approximately 51,000 clones in the sample, approximately 86% are singletons; the top ten hold roughly 17%. The sequenced sample was PBMCs, obtained around atezolizumab (anti-PD-L1) treatment. These receptors were taken from a man in his sixties with urothelial cancer.

This clone was detected a few times. The J gene is TRBJ1-2, the V gene TRBV2; a possible D gene is TRBD1 (5 bases). The CDR3 is 14 amino acids. V dropped 6 bases and J dropped 3 bases, with 14 bases sitting between them. The V gene's germline CDR1 is SNHLY and CDR2 FYNNEI. CDR3 in amino acids: CASSYQGRDYGYTF. The CDR3 DNA follows: TGTGCCAGCAGCTACCAGGGCAGAGACTATGGCTACACCTTC.

V is TRBV2 and J is TRBJ2-7; TRBD1 matches at 9 bases. The germline gives CDR1 SNHLY, CDR2 FYNNEI. The CDR3 has 15 residues. Trimming cost V 6 bases and J 3 bases; bases outside gene matches: 9. The CDR3 coding sequence is TGTGCCAGCAGGGAAAATCCGGGACAGGGCTACGAGCAGTACTTC. Its translation: CASRENPGQGYEQYF.

The chain uses TRBV5-1 and TRBJ2-6; 9 nucleotides agree with TRBD2. The CDR3 covers 18 residues. The V and J ends lost 4 bases and 0 bases, in that order; junction bases with no gene match: 8. Germline loops: CDR1 SGHRS, CDR2 YFSETQ. The CDR3 loop reads CASSHRLAESSGANVLTF. In nucleotides, the CDR3 is TGCGCCAGCAGCCACAGACTAGCGGAGAGCTCTGGGGCCAACGTCCTGACTTTC.

The chain is built from TRBV5-8 and TRBJ2-2; D is undetermined. Germline V gene lookup returns CDR1 SGHTS and CDR2 YDEGEE. This CDR3 is 15 amino acids long. Trimming cost V 3 bases and J 0 bases, with 9 bases left between them. CDR3 region: CASSSRRANTGELFF. CDR3 DNA: TGTGCCAGCAGCTCCCGACGGGCGAACACCGGGGAGCTGTTTTTT.

The gene calls are TRBV5-1 and TRBJ2-7; 8 positions agree with TRBD2. The germline V gene has CDR1 SGHRS and CDR2 YFSETQ. The CDR3 covers 16 residues. V was pared by 0 bases and J by 2 bases, with 7 bases of the junction left unmatched. The CDR3 DNA reads as TGCGCCAGCAGCTTGGGACTCCAGCGGGGGACCTACGAGCAGTACTTC. This translates into CASSLGLQRGTYEQYF. Drawing the rest from reference TRBV5-1 and TRBJ2-7, the complete variable domain is KAGVTQTPRYLIKTRGQQVTLSCSPISGHRSVSWYQQTPGQGLQFLFEYFSETQRNKGNFPGRFSGRQFSNSRSEMNVSTLELGDSALYLCASSLGLQRGTYEQYFGPGTRLTVT.